These 17 T cell receptor beta chains were all obtained from the same sample, sequenced in a study of blood T cell repertoires in COVID-19. The protocol was immunoSEQ multiplex PCR, while the TCRdb copy is restricted to in-frame clones and leaves out a portion. The table records around 170,000 clones, over 65% of them present only once. Source material: peripheral blood. These TCRs come from an elderly woman with acute or convalescent COVID-19.

The rearrangement uses TRBV19 and TRBJ2-7; 10 bases are shared with TRBD2. V gave up 4 bases and J gave up 0 bases; unmatched junction bases: 6. The CDR3 totals 16 residues. The germline V gene has CDR1 LNHDA and CDR2 SQIVND (reference sequence). CDR3 sequence reads: CASSRRAGGDSYEQYF. The DNA of the CDR3 is TGTGCCAGTAGTAGGAGAGCGGGAGGGGACTCCTACGAGCAGTACTTC.

The chain uses TRBV19 and TRBJ2-3; D uncertain. V shed 5 bases and J shed 7 bases, with 10 bases lying between them. Germline V CDR1 and CDR2: LNHDA, SQIVND (reference sequence). The CDR3 totals 12 residues. For the CDR3, the DNA is TGTGCCAGTAGTCACGTCAGGAATACGCAGTATTTT. It encodes CASSHVRNTQYF. The full variable domain, completed using reference TRBV19 and TRBJ2-3, is DGGITQSPKYLFRKEGQNVTLSCEQNLNHDAMYWYRQDPGQGLRLIYYSQIVNDFQKGDIAEGYSVSREKKESFPLTVTSAQKNPTAFYLCASSHVRNTQYFGPGTRLTVL.

The chain uses TRBV5-4 and TRBJ1-4; no firm D call. The V gene lost 7 bases and the J gene lost 6 bases, with 16 bases spanning the gap. In germline, CDR1 is SGHNT, CDR2 YYREEE (reference sequence). The CDR3 spans 14 residues. The DNA for the CDR3 is TGTGCCAGCGGGATGGAGGGCTGGGATGAAAAACTGTTTTTT. This gives the protein CASGMEGWDEKLFF.

V is TRBV18 and J is TRBJ2-3; unclear D gene. Trimming cost V 0 bases and J 6 bases, with 4 bases left between them. CDR1 KGHSH and CDR2 LQKENI come from the germline V gene. The CDR3 totals 12 residues. CDR3 sequence (DNA): TGTGCCAGCTCACCACCCGAGGATACGCAGTATTTT. Translated, it gives CASSPPEDTQYF. The variable domain in full, with the rest retrieved from reference TRBV18 and TRBJ2-3, is NAGVMQNPRHLVRRRGQEARLRCSPMKGHSHVYWYRQLPEEGLKFMVYLQKENIIDESGMPKERFSAEFPKEGPSILRIQQVVRGDSAAYFCASSPPEDTQYFGPGTRLTVL.

This sequence joins TRBV23-1 and TRBJ2-1; 11 bases match TRBD2. TRBV23-1 is reported as an ORF; its role is uncertain. The V segment lost 8 bases and the J segment 10 bases; nucleotides outside the gene matches: 16. There are 16 residues in the CDR3. The CDR3 loop reads CASGSLTSGASGEQFF. DNA of the CDR3: TGCGCCAGCGGTTCTTTGACTAGCGGGGCGTCAGGGGAGCAGTTCTTC.

This chain links TRBV5-1 with TRBJ2-1; 7 nucleotides line up with TRBD1. The CDR3 is 13 amino acids. V was clipped by 0 bases and J by 10 bases; unmatched bases: 4. Per germline, CDR1 SGHRS and CDR2 YFSETQ. DNA for the CDR3: TGCGCCAGCAGCTTGGGTTCGGACAGGGAGCAGTTCTTC. Translated, it gives CASSLGSDREQFF.

V and J are TRBV6-1 and TRBJ1-5; tentatively, D is TRBD1 (6 bases). This CDR3 region has 13 residues. V was cut by 2 bases and J by 12 bases, with 14 bases left in between. CDR1 is MNHNS, CDR2 SASEGT, per germline. The CDR3 DNA sequence: TGTGCCAGCAGTGAACGGGAGGGGGGACTCCAGCATTTT. It yields the protein CASSEREGGLQHF.

This clone showed up just a few times. V is TRBV9 and J is TRBJ1-4, with 7 bases aligning to TRBD1. Germline V gene sequence: CDR1 SGDLS, CDR2 YYNGEE. CDR3 size: 15 residues. The J segment lost 6 bases and the V segment lost 2 bases, leaving 7 bases of the junction unmatched. In DNA form, the CDR3 reads TGTGCCAGCAGCGTTTCCGGGACAGCTTATGAAAAACTGTTTTTT. It yields the protein CASSVSGTAYEKLFF.

V and J are TRBV4-3 and TRBJ1-6; no clear D. The CDR3 totals 16 residues. Per the germline V gene, CDR1 is LGHNA and CDR2 is YSLEER. V lost 0 bases to trimming and J lost 2 bases, with 8 bases between them. The DNA for the CDR3 is TGCGCCAGCAGCCAAGATCTACAGCCCTATAATTCACCCCTCCACTTT. Translation: CASSQDLQPYNSPLHF.

This clone appeared once. The CDR3 here is CASSPVREGNTEAFF. The CDR3 DNA is TGTGCCAGCTCACCTGTCCGGGAAGGGAACACTGAAGCTTTCTTT. The chain couples TRBV18 to TRBJ1-1; no clear D gene. The CDR3 runs 15 residues. Trimming removed 3 bases from V and 1 base from J, with 12 bases in between. From germline, CDR1 is KGHSH and CDR2 LQKENI.

The chain employs TRBV12-3 or TRBV12-4 and TRBJ2-7; tentative D call: TRBD2 (6 bases). The CDR3 length is 13 residues. Deletions cut 6 bases from V and 3 bases from J, with 12 bases between. The DNA for the CDR3 is TGTGCCAGCAGCATGTTGGGAGGCTACGAGCAGTACTTC. The encoded protein is CASSMLGGYEQYF.

The chain joins TRBV5-1 to TRBJ1-3; no clear D gene. The CDR3 length is 13 residues. CDR1 SGHRS and CDR2 YFSETQ come from the germline V gene. V was pared by 3 bases and J by 9 bases, with 13 bases between. The CDR3 is CASSSLRGGTIYF. The CDR3 nucleotides are TGCGCCAGCAGCTCTCTACGTGGCGGCACCATATATTTT.

The chain has TRBV2 and TRBJ2-3; tentatively, D is TRBD2 (6 bases). Germline values: CDR1 SNHLY, CDR2 FYNNEI. V was shortened by 8 bases and J by 2 bases, with 17 bases between the two germline ends. CDR3 length: 15 amino acids. The CDR3 here is CASETGWRVTDTQYF. The CDR3 DNA sequence: TGTGCCAGCGAGACGGGTTGGAGGGTCACAGATACGCAGTATTTT.

J is TRBJ2-5 and V is TRBV5-1, with D hard to call. Germline V gene lookup returns CDR1 SGHRS and CDR2 YFSETQ. This CDR3 spans 14 amino acids. Trimming stripped 4 bases from V and 3 bases from J, with 13 bases between. This CDR3 is CASSPGSSEETQYF. DNA for the CDR3: TGCGCCAGCAGCCCCGGGTCTTCCGAAGAGACCCAGTACTTC.

V usage is TRBV5-4 and J usage is TRBJ2-1; D is uncertain. V lost 0 bases, J lost 0 bases, and 4 bases lay in between. This CDR3 region has 14 residues. CDR1 SGHNT and CDR2 YYREEE come from the germline V gene (reference sequence). This CDR3 reads CASSLDLSYNEQFF. The CDR3 bases are TGTGCCAGCAGCTTGGATCTCTCCTACAATGAGCAGTTCTTC.

The chain employs TRBV18 and TRBJ2-3, with 10 bases matching TRBD1. Germline CDR1 and CDR2: KGHSH and LQKENI. Unmatched junction bases numbered 8, after V lost 8 bases and J lost 3 bases. The CDR3 has 15 residues. DNA for the CDR3: TGTGCCAGCGGCGACAGGGGGCAGAGGACAGATACGCAGTATTTT. Its translation: CASGDRGQRTDTQYF. Full variable domain (outside the CDR3, taken from reference TRBV18 and TRBJ2-3): NAGVMQNPRHLVRRRGQEARLRCSPMKGHSHVYWYRQLPEEGLKFMVYLQKENIIDESGMPKERFSAEFPKEGPSILRIQQVVRGDSAAYFCASGDRGQRTDTQYFGPGTRLTVL.

This clone was seen a few times. J is TRBJ2-1 and V is TRBV19, with TRBD2 matching 7 bases. Germline trimming cut 4 bases from V and 4 bases from J; bases unmatched to any gene: 13. The CDR3 totals 17 residues. CDR1 and CDR2 from the germline V gene are LNHDA and SQIVND (reference sequence). The CDR3 loop reads CASSTPPASGGYNEQFF. The CDR3 nucleotides are TGTGCCAGTAGTACCCCGCCGGCTAGCGGAGGGTACAATGAGCAGTTCTTC.